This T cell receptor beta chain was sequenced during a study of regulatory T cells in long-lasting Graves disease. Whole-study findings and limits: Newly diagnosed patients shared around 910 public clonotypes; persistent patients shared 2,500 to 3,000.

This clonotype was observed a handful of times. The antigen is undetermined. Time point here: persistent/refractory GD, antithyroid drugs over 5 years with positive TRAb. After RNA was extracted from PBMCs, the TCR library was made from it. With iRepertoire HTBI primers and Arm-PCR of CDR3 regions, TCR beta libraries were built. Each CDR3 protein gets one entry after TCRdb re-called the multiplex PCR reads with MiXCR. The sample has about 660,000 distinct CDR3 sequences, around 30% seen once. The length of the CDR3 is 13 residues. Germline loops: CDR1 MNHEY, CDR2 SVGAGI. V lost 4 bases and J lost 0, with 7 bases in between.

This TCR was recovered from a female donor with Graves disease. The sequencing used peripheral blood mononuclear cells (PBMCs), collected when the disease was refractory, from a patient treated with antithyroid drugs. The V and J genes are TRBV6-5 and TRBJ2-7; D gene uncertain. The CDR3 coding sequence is TGTGCCAGCAGTTGGACGGTCTCCTACGAGCAGTACTTC. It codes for CASSWTVSYEQYF.